One and the same sample provided the 26 T cell receptor beta chains below, sequenced in a study of shared clonotypes between healthy human individuals. Libraries were prepared by immunoSEQ multiplex PCR; TCRdb keeps only in-frame clonotypes and omits some of them. The repertoire includes under 1,100,000 clones, 65% to 80% of them detected once, and about 1.4% sits in the top ten. Input material: memory CD4+ T cells sorted from blood. Subset specified: CD45RA-negative fraction. Source of these receptors: a man in his late teens or twenties in good health.

The chain uses TRBV7-2 and TRBJ1-2, with a possible D match to TRBD1 (5 bases). The CDR3 totals 14 residues. CDR1 SGHTA and CDR2 FQGNSA come from the germline V gene. V was shortened by 2 bases and J by 8 bases, with 15 bases between the two germline ends. The DNA of the CDR3 is TGTGCCAGCAGCTTATCGGCAGGGCGGTACGGCTACACCTTC. It encodes CASSLSAGRYGYTF. The complete variable domain, with remaining parts taken from reference TRBV7-2 and TRBJ1-2, reads GAGVSQSPSNKVTEKGKDVELRCDPISGHTALYWYRQSLGQGLEFLIYFQGNSAPDKSGLPSDRFSAERTGGSVSTLTIQRTQQEDSAVYLCASSLSAGRYGYTFGSGTRLTVV.

This clone showed up just once. The chain recombines TRBV12-5 with TRBJ2-2; the match to TRBD1 covers 9 bases. Germline values: CDR1 LGHNT, CDR2 FRNRAP. The CDR3 is 13 residues long. The CDR3 bases are TGTGGCACAGGGGGCGGGAGCACCGGGGAGCTGTTTTTT. As protein: CGTGGGSTGELFF.

The chain couples TRBV7-2 to TRBJ2-7; 9 nucleotides agree with TRBD1. Germline CDR1 is SGHTA and CDR2 is FQGNSA. The CDR3 is 17 residues long. After removal of 3 bases from V and 4 bases from J, the junction contained 13 bases not matched to a gene. The CDR3 loop is CASSLGDWGTGLYEQYF. The CDR3 region has the DNA TGTGCCAGCAGCTTGGGAGATTGGGGGACAGGGCTATACGAGCAGTACTTC.

This clone has a count of ten or more. V usage is TRBV19 and J usage is TRBJ1-5; D ambiguous. There are 12 residues in the CDR3. V shed 8 bases and J shed 1 base, with 6 bases lying between them. Per germline, CDR1 LNHDA and CDR2 SQIVND (reference sequence). CDR3 region: CASRISNQPQHF. CDR3 sequence (DNA): TGTGCCAGTCGCATCAGCAATCAGCCCCAGCATTTT.

V gene TRBV29-1 combines with J gene TRBJ2-7; 11 nucleotides agree with TRBD2. This CDR3 is 13 amino acids long. Trimming cost V 8 bases and J 1 base; bases outside gene matches: 4. Germline CDR1 reads SQVTM; CDR2 reads ANQGSEA. The CDR3 protein is CSSRLAGSYEQYF. For the CDR3, the DNA is TGCAGCTCACGACTAGCGGGGTCCTACGAGCAGTACTTC.

This clone has a handful of counts. V gene TRBV14 combines with J gene TRBJ2-1; TRBD2 matches at 8 bases. The CDR3 contains 17 residues. V dropped 4 bases and J dropped 3; count of bases not matched to a gene: 11. Germline V gene lookup returns CDR1 SGHDN and CDR2 FVKESK. The CDR3 DNA reads as TGTGCCAGCAGCCGCCGAGCGGGAGCAGGAATCTACAATGAGCAGTTCTTC. This codes for CASSRRAGAGIYNEQFF. Combining the CDR3 with reference TRBV14 and TRBJ2-1 gives the whole variable domain EAGVTQFPSHSVIEKGQTVTLRCDPISGHDNLYWYRRVMGKEIKFLLHFVKESKQDESGMPNNRFLAERTGGTYSTLKVQPAELEDSGVYFCASSRRAGAGIYNEQFFGPGTRLTVL.

Comment on this clone: The sample has other DNA sequences that encode this CDR3 too. This chain links TRBV5-1 with TRBJ2-7; 11 bases fit TRBD2. The V gene end was trimmed by 5 bases and the J gene end by 3 bases; junction bases not matched to a gene: 7. CDR3 length: 15 residues. The germline V gene encodes CDR1 SGHRS and CDR2 YFSETQ. The CDR3 is CASRPGTSGNYEQYF. The CDR3 DNA follows: TGCGCCAGCAGACCCGGGACTAGCGGAAACTACGAGCAGTACTTC.

The V gene is TRBV11-3, the J gene TRBJ2-3, with a possible D match to TRBD1 (6 bases). Trimming removed 1 base at V and 0 bases at J, with 14 bases between. The V gene's germline CDR1 is SGHNT and CDR2 YENEEA. The CDR3 sequence is 17 residues long. The CDR3 nucleotides read TGTGCCAGCAGCTTAGGGACAGATTCATCTAGCACAGATACGCAGTATTTT. It codes for CASSLGTDSSSTDTQYF.

CDR3 sequence (DNA): TGTGCCAGCAGCGTACAAGGGGGCGCGGGGACAGATACGCAGTATTTT. Amino acid sequence: CASSVQGGAGTDTQYF. The chain is built from TRBV9 and TRBJ2-3; D may be TRBD1 (7 bases). V lost 1 base and J lost 3, with 15 bases in between. This CDR3 spans 16 amino acids. CDR1 is SGDLS, CDR2 YYNGEE, per germline.

The chain uses TRBV6-5 and TRBJ1-4; D is uncertain. Germline CDR1 MNHEY, CDR2 SVGAGI. Trimming took off 6 bases at V and 8 bases at J, with 16 bases between the two ends. The CDR3 runs 14 residues. The CDR3 sequence: CASRRAGGREKLFF. CDR3 nucleotides: TGTGCCAGCAGGCGCGCAGGCGGGCGAGAAAAACTGTTTTTT.

In this sample, this clone turned up many times. The rearrangement uses TRBV4-1 and TRBJ2-7; 14 bases line up with TRBD2. This CDR3 is 17 amino acids long. Germline CDR1 MGHRA, CDR2 YSYEKL. After removal of 4 bases from V and 0 bases from J, the junction contained 5 bases not matched to a gene. The CDR3 here is CASSPSGTSGSSYEQYF. The CDR3 DNA reads as TGCGCCAGCAGCCCCTCCGGGACTAGCGGGAGCTCCTACGAGCAGTACTTC.

The chain links TRBV5-1 to TRBJ2-5, with a tentative D call TRBD1 (6 bases). Germline loops: CDR1 SGHRS, CDR2 YFSETQ. The germline V and J ends were trimmed by 4 bases and 2 bases, with 15 bases remaining between them. The CDR3 contains 15 residues. CDR3 sequence reads: CASSKGGSAQETQYF. Here the CDR3 DNA reads TGCGCCAGCAGCAAAGGGGGTTCGGCACAAGAGACCCAGTACTTC.

This chain links TRBV28 with TRBJ2-2; D gene uncertain. The germline V gene encodes CDR1 MDHEN and CDR2 SYDVKM. V was cut by 9 bases and J by 4 bases, with 6 bases left in between. The CDR3 runs to 11 residues. In DNA form, the CDR3 reads TGTGCCAGTACTTCCACCGGGGAGCTGTTTTTT. This gives the protein CASTSTGELFF.

This clone came up a few times. The chain couples TRBV6-1 to TRBJ1-1; no firm D call. The CDR3 totals 13 residues. Germline CDR1 is MNHNS and CDR2 is SASEGT. Trimming took off 6 bases at V and 4 bases at J, with 12 bases between the two ends. The CDR3: CASSPEVGTEAFF. The CDR3 DNA reads TGTGCCAGCAGCCCCGAGGTCGGCACTGAAGCTTTCTTT.

The CDR3 loop is CASSTREIHTEAFF. The CDR3 nucleotides read TGTGCCAGTAGTACCAGGGAGATACACACTGAAGCTTTCTTT. The chain combines TRBV19 with TRBJ1-1, with D possibly TRBD1 on 5 matching bases. Trimming pared 4 bases from V and 3 bases from J, leaving 12 bases between. This CDR3 has 14 amino acids. CDR1 is LNHDA and CDR2 is SQIVND in the germline V gene (reference sequence).

A word on this clone: Distinct nucleotide sequences in the sample also encode this CDR3. The genes are TRBV7-9 and TRBJ1-1, with D perhaps TRBD1 (6 bases). Germline lookup yields CDR1 SEHNR and CDR2 FQNEAQ (reference sequence). The CDR3 has 13 residues. Deletions cut 5 bases from V and 5 bases from J, with 12 bases between. The CDR3 DNA follows: TGTGCCAGCAGCCGACTTCAGGGGACTGAAGCTTTCTTT. Translation gives CASSRLQGTEAFF. The whole variable domain, remainder taken from reference TRBV7-9 and TRBJ1-1, is DTGVSQNPRHKITKRGQNVTFRCDPISEHNRLYWYRQTLGQGPEFLTYFQNEAQLEKSRLLSDRFSAERPKGSFSTLEIQRTEQGDSAMYLCASSRLQGTEAFFGQGTRLTVV.

V is TRBV6-6 and J is TRBJ1-1; 8 bases line up with TRBD1. The V gene's germline CDR1 is MNHNY and CDR2 SVGAGI (reference sequence). This CDR3 has 15 amino acids. With 7 bases clipped from V and 5 bases from J, the junction kept 12 bases outside the gene matches. Here the CDR3 reads CASTYRQGSLTEAFF. The CDR3 nucleotides are TGTGCCAGCACCTATCGACAGGGGTCGTTAACTGAAGCTTTCTTT.

This chain connects TRBV14 to TRBJ2-1, with 9 bases aligning to TRBD1. The CDR3 extends over 15 amino acids. Germline CDR1 and CDR2: SGHDN and FVKESK. With V trimmed by 4 bases and J by 6 bases, 7 bases remained unmatched. DNA for the CDR3: TGTGCCAGCAGCCGCCGGGACAGGGATTTCAATGAGCAGTTCTTC. It is translated as CASSRRDRDFNEQFF.

CDR3 region: CASSEVQGGTEAFF. In DNA, the CDR3 is TGTGCCAGCAGTGAAGTCCAGGGTGGGACTGAAGCTTTCTTT. This sequence joins TRBV2 and TRBJ1-1, with a possible D match to TRBD1 (5 bases). V was clipped by 1 base and J by 5 bases, with 11 bases between them. CDR1 is SNHLY, CDR2 FYNNEI, per germline. This CDR3 has 14 amino acids.

The chain joins TRBV28 to TRBJ1-1, with TRBD1 identical over 11 bases. The V gene end was trimmed by 10 bases and the J gene end by 3 bases; junction bases not matched to a gene: 10. Per germline, CDR1 MDHEN and CDR2 SYDVKM. The CDR3 sequence is 15 residues long. CDR3 region: CAILGQGAIDTEAFF. CDR3 nucleotides: TGTGCCATCCTCGGACAGGGGGCTATTGACACTGAAGCTTTCTTT.

V and J are TRBV7-8 and TRBJ2-1, with TRBD2 matching 11 bases. The CDR3 loop spans 15 amino acids. The germline V gene encodes CDR1 SGHVS and CDR2 FQNEAQ. V was clipped by 4 bases and J by 4 bases; unmatched bases: 3. CDR3 sequence: CASSWGLADYNEQFF. The DNA of the CDR3 is TGTGCCAGCAGCTGGGGACTAGCGGATTACAATGAGCAGTTCTTC.

This chain joins TRBV5-1 and TRBJ2-7, with D possibly being TRBD1 or TRBD2 (5 bases each). The germline V gene has CDR1 SGHRS and CDR2 YFSETQ. The CDR3 runs 14 residues. V lost 4 bases to trimming and J lost 2 bases, with 13 bases between them. The CDR3 spells CASSVGTSTYEQYF. Written as DNA, the CDR3 is TGCGCCAGCAGCGTGGGGACGTCAACCTACGAGCAGTACTTC.

Of note for this clone: The junction differs from germline at one of its ends, possibly a read error. J is TRBJ1-4 and V is TRBV15; 7 nucleotides match TRBD1. The germline V gene encodes CDR1 LNHNV and CDR2 YYDKDF (reference sequence). The CDR3 has 14 amino acids. The CDR3 nucleotides read TGTGCCACCAGAACCGGGACAGTGGATGAGAAACTGTTTTTT. Protein: CATRTGTVDEKLFF.

This chain uses TRBV6-1 with TRBJ1-3, with D unresolved. CDR1 is MNHNS, CDR2 SASEGT, per germline. V was cut by 7 bases and J by 2 bases, with 12 bases left in between. CDR3 length equals 14 residues. CDR3 DNA: TGTGCCAGCACCTCGGGTGGTACTGGAAACACCATATATTTT. It specifies CASTSGGTGNTIYF.

The V gene is TRBV5-4, the J gene TRBJ2-2; tentative D call: TRBD2 (6 bases). CDR3 length: 16 residues. The ends were cut back, 4 bases at V and 1 base at J, with 14 bases in the middle. Germline CDR1 SGHNT, CDR2 YYREEE (reference sequence). CDR3 in DNA: TGTGCCAGCAGCCCCGGGGGTAGCGGGAACACCGGGGAGCTGTTTTTT. Protein: CASSPGGSGNTGELFF.

The chain has TRBV7-9 and TRBJ2-5; 7 nucleotides match TRBD2. With V trimmed by 0 bases and J by 4 bases, 8 bases remained unmatched. The CDR3 consists of 16 residues. Per the germline V gene, CDR1 is SEHNR and CDR2 is FQNEAQ (reference sequence). This CDR3 reads CASSLALGLEGETQYF. The DNA for the CDR3 is TGTGCCAGCAGCTTAGCGCTAGGACTAGAAGGAGAGACCCAGTACTTC.